This TCR beta chain was observed in a study of cytomegalovirus exposure and HLA in healthy donors. Study-level findings and limits: Excluded: some indistinguishable V segments such as TRBV6-2 and TRBV6-3. The authors later found most CMV-associated TCR beta chains appeared HLA-restricted. Sequencing probably produced one cluster of sequence variants that were highly shared.

The donors gave bone marrow, and they were healthy. The PCR was carried out with 60 Vbeta primers and 13 Jbeta primers. The method was immunoSEQ multiplex PCR; TCRdb's version includes in-frame clones alone and lacks a portion of them. The data contain 100,000 to 150,000 clones, about three quarters of them seen just once; the ten biggest clones take up about 1.5%. Regarding this clone: Its antigen remains unidentified.

V was clipped by 0 bases and J by 5 bases, with 19 bases between them. Per the germline V gene, CDR1 is MNHEY and CDR2 is SMNVEV (reference sequence). The CDR3 is 17 amino acids. This chain links TRBV27 with TRBJ1-1; D possibly corresponds to TRBD1 (5 bases). The receptor's source is a woman younger than 35 in good health and CMV-seronegative. Material for sequencing was PBMCs. The CDR3 reads CASSLSWQLGGETEAFF. The CDR3 region has the DNA TGTGCCAGCAGTTTATCGTGGCAACTCGGGGGGGAGACTGAAGCTTTCTTT.